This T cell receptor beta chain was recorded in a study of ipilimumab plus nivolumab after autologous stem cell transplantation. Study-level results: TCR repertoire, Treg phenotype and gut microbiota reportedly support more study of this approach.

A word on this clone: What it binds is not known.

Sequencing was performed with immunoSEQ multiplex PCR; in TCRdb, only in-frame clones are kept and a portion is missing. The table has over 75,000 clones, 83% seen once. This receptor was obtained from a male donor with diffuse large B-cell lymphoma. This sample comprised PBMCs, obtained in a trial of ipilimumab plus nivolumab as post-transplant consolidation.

The CDR3 region is CASSSGGGGLETQYF. CDR3 DNA sequence: TGCGCCAGCAGCTCGGGTGGAGGGGGGCTGGAGACCCAGTACTTC. The chain joins TRBV5-1 to TRBJ2-5; D tentatively fits TRBD1 or TRBD2 (6 bases each). V was cut by 3 bases and J by 5 bases, with 17 bases left in between. CDR3 length: 15 residues. Germline loops: CDR1 SGHRS, CDR2 YFSETQ.